This T cell receptor (beta chain) was retrieved from a study of human T cells and chemical hapten exposure. Across the whole study: Per-sample TCR yield variation was attributed mainly to small pooled library volume differences.

Individual cDNA molecules had unique molecular identifiers attached to them by the library. Study processing details: A per-sample median of about 96,000 TCRs was observed, with counts ranging from about 20,000 to 690,600. MiXCR was run by TCRdb on the reads, yielding one entry per CDR3 protein. TCRdb, not the authors, supplied the V and J calls. Found here are around 120,000 distinct CDR3 sequences, less than 10% of them singletons; the top ten hold roughly 1.3%. This clonotype turned up a few times. Antigen unknown. V shed 7 bases and J shed 4 bases, with 22 bases lying between them. This CDR3 comprises 16 residues. CDR1 is SGHTA and CDR2 is FQGNSA in the germline V gene. Study results and limitations: TCRs exceeding 1 in 1000 frequency stayed unchanged with DPC sensitization.

It was unfractionated whole blood from which total RNA was extracted. This TCR was sampled from a human donor in good health. Some clones in this sample may be carry-over from other donors' samples. What was sequenced was whole blood. The gene calls are TRBV7-2 and TRBJ2-5, with D possibly matching TRBD2 (6 bases). The chain's CDR3 is CASKFCLAPRGETQYF. The CDR3 region has the DNA TGTGCCAGCAAGTTCTGTCTAGCGCCAAGGGGAGAGACCCAGTACTTC.